Following are 30 T cell receptor beta chains from one sample sequenced in a study of T cell responses to AZD1222 COVID-19 vaccine. Data came from immunoSEQ multiplex PCR; TCRdb stores just in-frame clones and leaves some out. The sample shows approximately 84,000 clones, approximately 90% of them seen only once. Here the sequenced sample was peripheral blood, taken 28 days after the second AZD1222 dose. All receptors come from an adult who received the AZD1222 COVID-19 vaccine.

The V call is TRBV4-2, the J call TRBJ2-1; weak D call: TRBD2 (5 bases). This CDR3 has 15 residues. The V end lost 1 base, the J end lost 1 base, and 8 bases lay between the germline ends. CDR1 and CDR2 from the germline V gene are LGHNA and YNFKEQ. The CDR3 DNA follows: TGTGCCAGCAGCCAAGTTTGGGAGTCCTACAATGAGCAGTTCTTC. It codes for CASSQVWESYNEQFF.

The CDR3 protein is CASSQRSTSGGAENTQYF. The CDR3 region has the DNA TGCGCCAGCAGCCAACGATCAACTAGCGGGGGGGCCGAAAATACGCAGTATTTT. The V and J genes are TRBV4-3 and TRBJ2-3, with 13 bases aligning to TRBD2. The CDR3 contains 18 residues. V trimming: 2 bases; J trimming: 7 bases; junction bases outside the gene matches: 12. Germline V gives CDR1 LGHNA, CDR2 YSLEER.

In the case of this clone: This CDR3 is also generated by other DNA sequences in the sample. The V gene is TRBV18, the J gene TRBJ2-1, with 8 bases matching TRBD1. The CDR3 is 12 amino acids. Per the germline V gene, CDR1 is KGHSH and CDR2 is LQKENI. Germline trimming cut 6 bases from V and 10 bases from J; bases unmatched to any gene: 5. The CDR3 sequence: CASSPDRVEQFF. The CDR3 coding sequence is TGTGCCAGCTCGCCGGACAGGGTGGAGCAGTTCTTC. Filled out from reference TRBV18 and TRBJ2-1, the complete variable domain reads NAGVMQNPRHLVRRRGQEARLRCSPMKGHSHVYWYRQLPEEGLKFMVYLQKENIIDESGMPKERFSAEFPKEGPSILRIQQVVRGDSAAYFCASSPDRVEQFFGPGTRLTVL.

Only a few counts were recorded for this clone. This chain links TRBV5-1 with TRBJ2-6; D gene ambiguous. This CDR3 region has 15 residues. V shed 4 bases and J shed 0 bases, with 8 bases lying between them. CDR1 is SGHRS, CDR2 YFSETQ, per germline. Here the CDR3 reads CASSRGNSGANVLTF. The CDR3 nucleotides are TGCGCCAGCAGCCGAGGAAACTCTGGGGCCAACGTCCTGACTTTC.

The rearrangement joins TRBV3-1 (or the pseudogene TRBV3-2) to TRBJ1-4; no reliable D call. V was trimmed by 0 bases and J by 5 bases, leaving 13 bases between them. Germline V gives CDR1 LGHDT, CDR2 YNNKEL (reference sequence). This CDR3 spans 16 amino acids. The CDR3 here is CASSQDLGRGNEKLFF. The CDR3, as DNA: TGTGCCAGCAGCCAAGATTTAGGGCGGGGAAATGAAAAACTGTTTTTT.

The chain is built from TRBV6-2 or TRBV6-3 and TRBJ2-7; D not certain. Germline CDR1 and CDR2: MNHEY and SVGEGT. This CDR3 region has 14 residues. Deletions cut 1 base from V and 2 bases from J, with 9 bases between. CDR3 bases: TGTGCCAGCAGTTACTTGACACCCCCCTACGAGCAGTACTTC. Translating it yields CASSYLTPPYEQYF.

The chain joins TRBV9 to TRBJ2-7, with D perhaps TRBD1 (6 bases). The CDR3 is 16 amino acids. Germline CDR1 and CDR2: SGDLS and YYNGEE. The V gene lost 0 bases and the J gene lost 2 bases, with 15 bases spanning the gap. The CDR3 sequence: CASSVEGGVGTYEQYF. DNA for the CDR3: TGTGCCAGCAGCGTAGAAGGGGGAGTCGGAACCTACGAGCAGTACTTC.

The rearrangement links TRBV4-2 to TRBJ2-6, with 8 bases identical to TRBD1. This CDR3 is 16 amino acids long. CDR1 and CDR2 from the germline V gene are LGHNA and YNFKEQ. The junction had 5 bases not matched to a gene; V was cut back by 5 bases and J by 2 bases. The CDR3 loop is CASSSRTGTGANVLTF. CDR3 bases: TGTGCCAGCAGCTCCCGGACAGGGACTGGGGCCAACGTCCTGACTTTC.

The genes are TRBV7-9 and TRBJ2-6, with D uncertain. The CDR3 is 16 amino acids. The V end lost 1 base, the J end lost 0 bases, and 7 bases lay between the germline ends. Germline loops: CDR1 SEHNR, CDR2 FQNEAQ (reference sequence). In DNA, the CDR3 is TGTGCCAGCAGCTTAGGTCTCAACTCTGGGGCCAACGTCCTGACTTTC. Residues: CASSLGLNSGANVLTF.

The rearrangement uses TRBV29-1 and TRBJ1-2; TRBD1 is a possible D gene (6 bases). Germline CDR1 SQVTM, CDR2 ANQGSEA. V shed 6 bases and J shed 5 bases, with 16 bases lying between them. The CDR3 covers 13 residues. CDR3 region: CSVRPGAGYGYTF. The CDR3 DNA sequence: TGCAGCGTGCGCCCAGGGGCAGGGTATGGCTACACCTTC.

J is TRBJ2-3 and V is TRBV19; unclear D gene. Between the trimmed V and J ends, which lost 9 bases and 1 base, there was a span of 5 bases. CDR1 is LNHDA and CDR2 is SQIVND in the germline V gene (reference sequence). This CDR3 has 11 residues. The CDR3: CASRRTDTQYF. In DNA form, the CDR3 reads TGTGCCAGCCGTCGCACAGATACGCAGTATTTT.

The V gene is TRBV4-3, the J gene TRBJ2-2; D uncertain. CDR1 is LGHNA, CDR2 YSLEER, per germline. The CDR3 is made up of 17 amino acids. The V gene lost 3 bases and the J gene lost 0 bases, with 14 bases spanning the gap. The CDR3 is CASSQPRSTANTGELFF. The CDR3 nucleotides are TGCGCCAGCAGCCAGCCCCGATCTACCGCGAACACCGGGGAGCTGTTTTTT.

The CDR3 protein is CASSLLTGQDTGELFF. In DNA form, the CDR3 reads TGTGCCAGCAGCTTACTTACCGGGCAGGACACCGGGGAGCTGTTTTTT. This rearrangement joins TRBV11-2 to TRBJ2-2; D is unclear. Trimming removed 2 bases from V and 3 bases from J, with 13 bases in between. The germline V gene encodes CDR1 SGHAT and CDR2 FQNNGV. The CDR3 covers 16 residues.

The chain uses TRBV30 and TRBJ2-1; 9 bases agree with TRBD2. CDR1 and CDR2 (germline): GTSNPN, SVGIG (reference sequence). CDR3 size: 16 residues. The ends lost 0 bases at V and 4 bases at J; junction bases unmatched: 7. CDR3 in amino acids: CAWSVGAGGLYNEQFF. In DNA form, the CDR3 reads TGTGCCTGGAGTGTAGGGGCGGGGGGGCTTTACAATGAGCAGTTCTTC.

The CDR3 is CASSSDRVNEQFF. CDR3 DNA: TGTGCCAGCAGCTCTGACAGGGTCAATGAGCAGTTCTTC. The genes are TRBV5-4 and TRBJ2-1; 7 nucleotides agree with TRBD1. CDR3 length: 13 amino acids. The germline V gene encodes CDR1 SGHNT and CDR2 YYREEE (reference sequence). The J segment lost 6 bases and the V segment lost 3 bases, leaving 3 bases of the junction unmatched.

The V and J genes are TRBV25-1 and TRBJ1-4, with D unresolved. The CDR3 contains 13 residues. Trimming shortened V by 4 bases and J by 8 bases, and 11 bases separated the two germline ends. Germline V gives CDR1 MGHDK, CDR2 SYGVNS. CDR3 region: CASSGGRGEKLFF. CDR3 DNA: TGTGCCAGCAGTGGAGGGAGAGGGGAAAAACTGTTTTTT.

This clone has a single count. The CDR3 is CASSQVGLGGVQETQYF. In DNA form, the CDR3 reads TGCGCCAGCAGCCAAGTAGGGTTAGGGGGCGTCCAAGAGACCCAGTACTTC. This sequence joins TRBV4-3 and TRBJ2-5, with 7 bases matching TRBD1. V trimming: 1 base; J trimming: 1 base; junction bases outside the gene matches: 9. The CDR3 is 17 residues long. Germline CDR1 reads LGHNA; CDR2 reads YSLEER.

Details on this clone: At one of its ends the junction is not consistent with the germline gene, which may arise from a read error. The chain employs TRBV7-7 and TRBJ2-5, with 9 nucleotides matching TRBD2. CDR1 is SSHAT and CDR2 is FNYEAQ in the germline V gene (reference sequence). The CDR3 has 17 amino acids. CDR3 loop: CASSLASTRGGQETQYF. DNA for the CDR3: TGTGCTAGCAGCTTAGCTTCCACGCGGGGGGGACAAGAGACCCAGTACTTC. Drawing the rest from reference TRBV7-7 and TRBJ2-5, the complete variable domain is GAGVSQSPRYKVTKRGQDVTLRCDPISSHATLYWYQQALGQGPEFLTYFNYEAQPDKSGLPSDRFSAERPEGSISTLTIQRTEQRDSAMYRCASSLASTRGGQETQYFGPGTRLLVL.

This clone was observed a single time. The chain recombines TRBV6-1 with TRBJ1-5, with no clear D. Trimming stripped 1 base from V and 4 bases from J, with 11 bases between. The CDR3 has 15 amino acids. The germline gives CDR1 MNHNS, CDR2 SASEGT. CDR3 sequence: CASSEVESLNQPQHF. CDR3 nucleotide sequence: TGTGCCAGCAGTGAAGTGGAGTCCTTAAATCAGCCCCAGCATTTT.

The J gene is TRBJ2-3, the V gene TRBV5-1; D is unclear. The germline V and J ends were trimmed by 2 bases and 0 bases, with 7 bases remaining between them. CDR1 and CDR2 from the germline V gene are SGHRS and YFSETQ. The CDR3 is made up of 14 amino acids. DNA for the CDR3: TGCGCCAGCAGCTTTATCCCTAGCACAGATACGCAGTATTTT. Encoded protein: CASSFIPSTDTQYF.

CDR3 in DNA: TGTGCCAGCAGCTTGTGGGGGGCGGGCGGCTACACCTTC. The encoded protein is CASSLWGAGGYTF. The chain carries TRBV5-4 and TRBJ1-2, with D perhaps matching TRBD1 (6 bases). Per the germline V gene, CDR1 is SGHNT and CDR2 is YYREEE (reference sequence). V was pared by 1 base and J by 8 bases, with 12 bases between. The CDR3 has 13 residues.

This clone occurred a few times. The V gene is TRBV20-1, the J gene TRBJ1-1; D is perhaps TRBD1 (5 bases). CDR3 length: 12 amino acids. The V and J ends lost 3 bases and 3 bases respectively, with 8 bases between them. Germline CDR1 reads DFQATT; CDR2 reads SNEGSKA (reference sequence). The CDR3 protein is CSASWGDTEAFF. CDR3 sequence (DNA): TGCAGTGCTAGTTGGGGGGACACTGAAGCTTTCTTT.

The gene calls are TRBV9 and TRBJ1-2, with 7 bases fitting TRBD1. This CDR3 region has 17 residues. Germline assignment: CDR1 SGDLS and CDR2 YYNGEE. Trimming removed 4 bases from V and 1 base from J; junction bases left unmatched: 13. The CDR3 loop is CASSFRDSPTVNYGYTF. The CDR3 coding sequence is TGTGCCAGCAGCTTCCGGGACAGTCCTACGGTTAACTATGGCTACACCTTC.

The rearrangement joins TRBV5-4 to TRBJ1-1; 9 nucleotides line up with TRBD1. This CDR3 comprises 16 residues. Germline lookup yields CDR1 SGHNT and CDR2 YYREEE (reference sequence). Losses at the gene ends were 1 base for V and 3 bases for J; bases not matched to a gene: 7. CDR3 loop: CASSLTGGRWDTEAFF. CDR3 nucleotide sequence: TGTGCCAGCAGCTTGACAGGGGGCAGGTGGGACACTGAAGCTTTCTTT.

The chain joins TRBV5-8 to TRBJ1-1; D might be TRBD1 (5 bases). V was shortened by 0 bases and J by 6 bases, with 12 bases between the two germline ends. The germline CDR1 and CDR2 sequences are SGHTS and YDEGEE. This CDR3 is 14 amino acids long. The CDR3 spells CASSLGQGGAEAFF. The DNA of the CDR3 is TGTGCCAGCAGCTTGGGGCAGGGAGGAGCTGAAGCTTTCTTT.

The chain uses TRBV5-5 and TRBJ2-1, with 8 bases matching TRBD1. Germline trimming cut 5 bases from V and 8 bases from J; bases unmatched to any gene: 9. Germline CDR1 is SGHKS and CDR2 is YYEKEE (reference sequence). The CDR3 length is 14 residues. CDR3 sequence (DNA): TGTGCCAGCAGAAGACAGGGGAGCGTGGATGAGCAGTTCTTC. It specifies CASRRQGSVDEQFF.

This clone was counted a single time. The chain joins TRBV13 to TRBJ2-2; 10 nucleotides agree with TRBD2. CDR1 and CDR2 (germline): PRHDT, FYEKMQ (reference sequence). With 7 bases clipped from V and 1 base from J, the junction kept 9 bases outside the gene matches. The CDR3 sequence is 17 residues long. CDR3 nucleotide sequence: TGTGCCAGCACCCTCCTGGAGCGGGGGGGGAACACCGGGGAGCTGTTTTTT. Amino acids: CASTLLERGGNTGELFF.

The chain joins TRBV2 to TRBJ2-1, with 12 nucleotides matching TRBD2. This CDR3 is 12 amino acids long. V was clipped by 6 bases and J by 16 bases; unmatched bases: 7. Per germline, CDR1 SNHLY and CDR2 FYNNEI. In DNA form, the CDR3 reads TGTGCCAGCAGACCCACTAGCGGGGGGCCCTTCTTC. It yields the protein CASRPTSGGPFF.

V and J are TRBV5-1 and TRBJ2-3; 10 nucleotides align to TRBD2. The trim removed 3 bases at V and 14 bases at J, leaving 12 bases unmatched. The CDR3 contains 14 residues. Germline V CDR1 and CDR2: SGHRS, YFSETQ. The CDR3 region has the DNA TGCGCCAGCAGCTCAACTAGCGGGAAGGGGACGGCGTATTTT. Protein product: CASSSTSGKGTAYF.

This chain links TRBV19 with TRBJ2-2, with a weak D call TRBD2 (5 bases). From germline, CDR1 is LNHDA and CDR2 SQIVND (reference sequence). This CDR3 spans 14 amino acids. Trimming removed 8 bases from V and 5 bases from J, with 15 bases in between. In nucleotides, the CDR3 is TGTGCCAGTCGAGACCCCCAGCGGACCGGGGAGCTGTTTTTT. Translated, it gives CASRDPQRTGELFF.